This is a list of T cell receptor beta chains from one sample in a study of PD-L1 blockade in urothelial cancer. Data came from immunoSEQ multiplex PCR; TCRdb stores just in-frame clones and leaves some out. Among tens of thousands of clones, more than 80% were seen once, and the ten largest hold 4.5% to 6%. The sample was PBMCs, taken around atezolizumab (anti-PD-L1) treatment. These receptors were obtained from a man aged 70-80 years with urothelial cancer. Both conserved end residues are part of each CDR3. D genes are given only for firm matches. Part of the rows lack a size; the others show once, few, many or a class for expanded clones.

-	TRBV30	-	TRBJ1-1	CAWGLERDTEAFF	TGTGCCTGGGGCCTTGAGAGGGACACTGAAGCTTTCTTT
-	TRBV6-5	TRBD2	TRBJ2-5	CASSYGLGGGTQYF	TGTGCCAGCAGTTACGGTCTTGGGGGGGGGACCCAGTACTTC
once	TRBV5-8	TRBD1	TRBJ1-2	CASSHSGGEHYGYTF	TGTGCCAGCAGCCACTCAGGGGGCGAGCACTATGGCTACACCTTC
-	TRBV7-3	TRBD1	TRBJ2-7	CASSPTGDPRDEQYF	TGTGCCAGCAGCCCAACAGGGGATCCCAGAGACGAGCAGTACTTC
few	TRBV18	-	TRBJ2-2	CASSPGLTGELFF	TGTGCCAGCTCACCAGGGCTAACCGGGGAGCTGTTTTTT
-	TRBV5-5	TRBD1	TRBJ1-1	CASSLTRTGPGNTEAFF	TGTGCCAGCAGCTTGACCCGGACAGGGCCCGGGAACACTGAAGCTTTCTTT
-	TRBV5-1	TRBD1	TRBJ2-7	CASSPQGQGPYEQYF	TGCGCCAGCAGCCCACAGGGACAGGGGCCGTACGAGCAGTACTTC
-	TRBV7-3	TRBD2	TRBJ2-1	CASSFDGRAYNEQFF	TGTGCCAGCAGCTTTGACGGGAGGGCCTACAATGAGCAGTTCTTC
-	TRBV4-2	TRBD2	TRBJ2-3	CASSQEEVGLAGPTDTQYF	TGTGCCAGCAGCCAAGAGGAGGTGGGACTAGCGGGTCCCACAGATACGCAGTATTTT
-	TRBV27	-	TRBJ2-6	CASSSPIRSGANVLTF	TGTGCCAGCAGTTCCCCTATCCGCTCTGGGGCCAACGTCCTGACTTTC
-	TRBV5-4	-	TRBJ1-1	CASSPSAVNTEAFF	TGTGCCAGCAGCCCGTCGGCGGTAAACACTGAAGCTTTCTTT
-	TRBV18	-	TRBJ1-1	CASSPRQGPTQNTEAFF	TGTGCCAGCTCACCACGGCAGGGGCCGACCCAGAACACTGAAGCTTTCTTT
-	TRBV6-1	TRBD2	TRBJ2-3	CASSVILAGVSTDTQYF	TGTGCCAGCAGTGTAATACTAGCGGGGGTTAGCACAGATACGCAGTATTTT
-	TRBV6-5	TRBD1	TRBJ2-2	CASRYGTGQLTGELFF	TGTGCCAGCAGATACGGGACAGGGCAACTCACCGGGGAGCTGTTTTTT
once	TRBV27	TRBD2	TRBJ2-1	CASSWAAGVNHNEQFF	TGTGCCAGCAGCTGGGCAGCGGGAGTCAACCACAATGAGCAGTTCTTC
-	TRBV11-2	-	TRBJ1-1	CASTRDPQGRGAFF	TGTGCCAGCACGAGAGACCCCCAGGGCAGGGGAGCTTTCTTT
-	TRBV5-1	-	TRBJ1-1	CASSPSPGGVGEAFF	TGCGCCAGCAGCCCCTCACCCGGGGGGGTGGGTGAAGCTTTCTTT
-	TRBV11-1	-	TRBJ2-7	CASSLEAGIYEQYF	TGTGCCAGCAGCTTAGAGGCAGGAATCTACGAGCAGTACTTC
-	TRBV6-1	-	TRBJ2-1	CASSGDLSTGGEQFF	TGTGCCAGCAGTGGGGACTTGAGCACTGGGGGTGAGCAGTTCTTC
-	TRBV4-1	TRBD2	TRBJ2-3	CASSQEGGASGSNTQYF	TGCGCCAGCAGCCAAGAAGGAGGGGCTAGCGGGAGTAATACGCAGTATTTT
-	TRBV2	TRBD1	TRBJ2-7	CASSVDRGRYEQYF	TGTGCCAGCAGTGTGGACAGGGGGCGATACGAGCAGTACTTC
-	TRBV7-9	TRBD1	TRBJ2-5	CASSLAGDRVETQYF	TGTGCCAGCAGCTTAGCGGGAGACAGGGTGGAGACCCAGTACTTC
-	TRBV6-5	-	TRBJ1-2	CASSAPGGDYGYTF	TGTGCCAGCAGTGCCCCGGGGGGCGACTATGGCTACACCTTC
-	TRBV10-3	TRBD2	TRBJ2-3	CAISESGASGGADTQYF	TGTGCCATCAGTGAGTCCGGCGCTAGCGGGGGGGCAGATACGCAGTATTTT
-	TRBV11-2	-	TRBJ2-1	CASGRLAGAPNEQFF	TGTGCCAGCGGACGTCTGGCGGGGGCCCCCAATGAGCAGTTCTTC
-	TRBV10-3	-	TRBJ2-3	CASMWGGRTDTQYF	TGTGCCAGTATGTGGGGGGGCCGAACAGATACGCAGTATTTT
-	TRBV7-6	-	TRBJ2-2	CASSQPGLNTGELFF	TGTGCCAGCAGCCAACCGGGACTCAACACCGGGGAGCTGTTTTTT
once	TRBV10-2	-	TRBJ1-6	CASSESRGALDNSPLHF	TGCGCCAGCAGTGAGTCGCGGGGGGCCCTTGATAATTCACCCCTCCACTTT
-	TRBV28	-	TRBJ1-2	CASSLWGANYGYTF	TGTGCCAGCAGTTTATGGGGCGCTAACTATGGCTACACCTTC
few	TRBV6-1	-	TRBJ1-2	CASSEVRGNGYTF	TGTGCCAGCAGTGAAGTACGGGGGAATGGCTACACCTTC
-	TRBV5-1	TRBD2	TRBJ2-1	CASSRTGTSGGGVYNEQFF	TGCGCCAGCAGCAGAACCGGGACTAGCGGAGGAGGGGTTTACAATGAGCAGTTCTTC
-	TRBV13	-	TRBJ2-4	CASSLHGSRFF	TGTGCCAGCAGCTTACACGGGTCCCGGTTTTTC
-	TRBV5-6	-	TRBJ2-3	CASSLVSRRDPDTQYF	TGTGCCAGCAGCTTGGTTTCTCGGCGGGACCCAGATACGCAGTATTTT
-	TRBV25-1	-	TRBJ1-1	CASGVGRDTEAFF	TGTGCCAGCGGAGTTGGGAGGGACACTGAAGCTTTCTTT
-	TRBV7-9	-	TRBJ2-7	CASSSPTRTYEQYF	TGTGCCAGCAGCTCCCCGACTAGAACCTACGAGCAGTACTTC
-	TRBV29-1	-	TRBJ2-5	CSVELFGQSQETQYF	TGCAGCGTTGAATTGTTTGGACAGAGCCAAGAGACCCAGTACTTC
-	TRBV19	TRBD2	TRBJ2-1	CASSVAGVGNEQFF	TGTGCCAGTAGTGTAGCGGGAGTGGGGAATGAGCAGTTCTTC
-	TRBV7-2	TRBD2	TRBJ2-5	CASSLDAGGETQYF	TGTGCCAGCAGCTTAGATGCGGGAGGAGAGACCCAGTACTTC
-	TRBV28	-	TRBJ1-4	CASTFTGGDEKLFF	TGTGCCAGCACCTTTACGGGGGGCGATGAAAAACTGTTTTTT
-	TRBV5-6	-	TRBJ2-7	CASSLGQGSYEQYF	TGTGCCAGCAGCTTGGGTCAGGGGTCCTACGAGCAGTACTTC
once	TRBV7-8	TRBD1	TRBJ2-3	CASSPGTGGGDTQYF	TGTGCCAGCAGCCCGGGGACAGGGGGCGGAGATACGCAGTATTTT
-	TRBV2	-	TRBJ1-2	CASSEVGRNYGYTF	TGTGCCAGCAGTGAAGTGGGGCGGAACTATGGCTACACCTTC
-	TRBV9	TRBD1	TRBJ2-1	CASSLDRGAEQFF	TGTGCCAGCAGCCTAGACAGGGGGGCTGAGCAGTTCTTC
-	TRBV11-2	TRBD2	TRBJ2-3	CASSFTGTSGDTQYF	TGTGCCAGCAGCTTCACCGGGACTAGCGGGGATACGCAGTATTTT
-	TRBV29-1	-	TRBJ2-3	CSVERGADTQYF	TGCAGCGTTGAAAGGGGTGCCGATACGCAGTATTTT
-	TRBV18	-	TRBJ2-7	CASVIRVDTYEQYF	TGTGCCAGCGTGATTAGAGTCGACACCTACGAGCAGTACTTC